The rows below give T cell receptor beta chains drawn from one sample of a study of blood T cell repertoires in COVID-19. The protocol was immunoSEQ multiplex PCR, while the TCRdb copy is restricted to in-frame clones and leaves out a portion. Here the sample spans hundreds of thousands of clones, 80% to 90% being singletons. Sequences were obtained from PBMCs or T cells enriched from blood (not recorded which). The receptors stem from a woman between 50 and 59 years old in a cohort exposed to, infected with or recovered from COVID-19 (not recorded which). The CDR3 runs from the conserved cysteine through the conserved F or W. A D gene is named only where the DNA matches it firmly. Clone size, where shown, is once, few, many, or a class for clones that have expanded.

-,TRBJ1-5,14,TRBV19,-,TGTGCCAGTAGTTCAGGGGAGAGCAATCAGCCCCAGCATTTT,CASSSGESNQPQHF
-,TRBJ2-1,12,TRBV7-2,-,TGTGCCACCCAACAGGGCTGGAGTGAGCAGTTCTTC,CATQQGWSEQFF
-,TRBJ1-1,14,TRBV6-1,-,TGTGCCAGCAGTGAACGGGGTATGAACACTGAAGCTTTCTTT,CASSERGMNTEAFF
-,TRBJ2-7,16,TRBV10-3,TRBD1,TGTGCCATCAGTGAGGTCCCGGACAGGGGGCTCTACGAGCAGTACTTC,CAISEVPDRGLYEQYF
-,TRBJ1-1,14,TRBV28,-,TGTGCCAGCATCTCGGGGGGCTTGAACACTGAAGCTTTCTTT,CASISGGLNTEAFF
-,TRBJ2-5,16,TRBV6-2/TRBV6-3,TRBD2,TGTGCCAGCAGTTACACTAGCGGGGGGTTTCAAGAGACCCAGTACTTC,CASSYTSGGFQETQYF
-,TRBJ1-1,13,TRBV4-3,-,TGCGCCAGCAGCCCAAGGGGAGGTTCTGAAGCTTTCTTT,CASSPRGGSEAFF
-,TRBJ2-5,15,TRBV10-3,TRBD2,TGTGCCATCAGTGAGCCAAGCGGGGGGCAAGAGACCCAGTACTTC,CAISEPSGGQETQYF
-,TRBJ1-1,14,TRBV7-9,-,TGTGCCAGCGAGTACAGCCAGGTAGGCACTGAAGCTTTCTTT,CASEYSQVGTEAFF
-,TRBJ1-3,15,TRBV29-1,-,TGCAGCGTTGACACTCGCGGGGGGTCTGGAAACACCATATATTTT,CSVDTRGGSGNTIYF
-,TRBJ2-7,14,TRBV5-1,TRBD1,TGCGCCAGCAGCTTGGAAGGGACAGCTTACGAGCAGTACTTC,CASSLEGTAYEQYF
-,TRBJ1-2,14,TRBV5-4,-,TGTGCCAGCAGCAAGGAGACGGCATACGGTGGCTACACCTTC,CASSKETAYGGYTF
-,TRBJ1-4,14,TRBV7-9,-,TGTGCCAGCAGCTATAAGGCAGGGCTCGAAAAACTGTTTTTT,CASSYKAGLEKLFF
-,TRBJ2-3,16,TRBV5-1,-,TGCGCCAGCAGCTTGGAGAGCACTAGTGGCACAGATACGCAGTATTTT,CASSLESTSGTDTQYF
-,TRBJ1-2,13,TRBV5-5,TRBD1,TGTGCCAGCAGCGGGACAGCTTTATATGGCTACACCTTC,CASSGTALYGYTF
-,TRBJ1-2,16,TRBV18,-,TGTGCCAGCTCACCTAGAGGCGGATACTCTAACTATGGCTACACCTTC,CASSPRGGYSNYGYTF
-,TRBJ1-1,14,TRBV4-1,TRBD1,TGCGCCAGCGGCCGGGACAGAGAGAACACTGAAGCTTTCTTT,CASGRDRENTEAFF
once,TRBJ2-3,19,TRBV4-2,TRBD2,TGTGCCAGCAGCCAAGACCTTACTAGCGGGGGCACTAGCACAGATACGCAGTATTTT,CASSQDLTSGGTSTDTQYF
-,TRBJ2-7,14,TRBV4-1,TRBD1,TGCGCCAGCAGGGGACAGGGTACCAACTACGAGCAGTACTTC,CASRGQGTNYEQYF
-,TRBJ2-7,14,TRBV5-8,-,TGTGCCAGCAGCAAAAGGACACTTACCTACGAGCAGTACTTC,CASSKRTLTYEQYF
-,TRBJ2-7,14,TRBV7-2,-,TGTGCCAGCAGCCCTAGACGGAGCTCCTACGAGCAGTACTTC,CASSPRRSSYEQYF
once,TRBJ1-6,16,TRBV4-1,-,TGCGCCAGCAGCCAAGAAGGTGGACAACTGGATTCACCCCTCCACTTT,CASSQEGGQLDSPLHF
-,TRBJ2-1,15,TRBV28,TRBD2,TGTGCCAGCAGTCGGCGGCGGGGGGGTGCTTATGAGCAGTTCTTC,CASSRRRGGAYEQFF
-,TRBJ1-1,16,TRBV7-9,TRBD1,TGTGCCAGCAGCCCAATTCTCAGGGGGCCGAACACTGAAGCTTTCTTT,CASSPILRGPNTEAFF
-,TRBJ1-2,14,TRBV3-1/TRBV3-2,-,TGTGCCAGCAGCCAAACTATAGTTTACTATGGCTACACCTTC,CASSQTIVYYGYTF
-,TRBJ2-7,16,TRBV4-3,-,TGCGCCAGCAGCCAAGATGGCGGCAGGGCCCTGGCGGAGCAGTACTTC,CASSQDGGRALAEQYF
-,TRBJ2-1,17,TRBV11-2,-,TGTGCCAGCAGCTTAGGGGGTGGAGGTATCACCTACAATGAGCAGTTCTTC,CASSLGGGGITYNEQFF
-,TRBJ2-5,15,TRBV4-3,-,TGCGCCAGCAGCCAAGAAGGAACAGGGAGAGAGACCCAGTACTTC,CASSQEGTGRETQYF
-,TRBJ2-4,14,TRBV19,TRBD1,TGTGCCAGTCACCCCCAGGACAGGAGGAACATTCAGTACTTC,CASHPQDRRNIQYF
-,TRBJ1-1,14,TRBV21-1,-,TGTGCCAGCAGCGGACAAACAGGGCAGACTGAAGCTTTCTTT,CASSGQTGQTEAFF
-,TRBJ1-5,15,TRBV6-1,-,TGTGCCAGCAGTGAAGCGCACAGGACCACGGAGCCCCAGCATTTT,CASSEAHRTTEPQHF
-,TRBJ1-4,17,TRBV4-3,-,TGCGCCAGCAGCCGGGATCCTAGGCGAGGGAATAATGAAAAACTGTTTTTT,CASSRDPRRGNNEKLFF
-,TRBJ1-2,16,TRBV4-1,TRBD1,TGCGCCAGCAGCCGAGACCCGGACAGGATTAACTATGGCTACACCTTC,CASSRDPDRINYGYTF
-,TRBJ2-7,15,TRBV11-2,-,TGTGCCAGCAGCCCCTGGGGGGGCTCAGACTACGAGCAGTACTTC,CASSPWGGSDYEQYF
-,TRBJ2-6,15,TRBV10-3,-,TGTGCCACTACCCCCGGGGGCTCTGGGGCCAACGTCCTGACTTTC,CATTPGGSGANVLTF
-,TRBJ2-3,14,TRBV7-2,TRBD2,TGTGCCAGCAAGCGGGGGCTGGGCGCAGATACGCAGTATTTT,CASKRGLGADTQYF
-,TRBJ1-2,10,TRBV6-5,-,TGTGCCAGCAGCCGAACAGGCTTTGCCTTC,CASSRTGFAF
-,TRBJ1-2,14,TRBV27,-,TGTGCCAGCAGTTTAAGTTACAGTCCCAGGGGCTACACCTTC,CASSLSYSPRGYTF
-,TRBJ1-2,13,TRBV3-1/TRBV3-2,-,TGTGCCAGCAGCCAAGTCCCCGGGAGAGGCTACACCTTC,CASSQVPGRGYTF
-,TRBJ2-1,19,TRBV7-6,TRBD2,TGTGCCAGCACCCCCGTGCGTCTAGCGGGCCCAAGCTCCTACAATGAGCAGTTCTTC,CASTPVRLAGPSSYNEQFF
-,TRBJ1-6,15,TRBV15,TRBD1,TGTGCCACCAGCAGAGAGACGACAGGGTCCTCACCCCTCCACTTT,CATSRETTGSSPLHF
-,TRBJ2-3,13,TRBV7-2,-,TGTGCCAGCAGCCCCTCCACAACAGATACGCAGTATTTT,CASSPSTTDTQYF
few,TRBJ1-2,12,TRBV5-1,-,TGCGCCAGCAAACAGGGAGTCTATGGCTACACCTTC,CASKQGVYGYTF
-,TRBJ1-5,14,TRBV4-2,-,TGTGCCAGCAGCCAAGATTTCGAGAATCAGCCCCAGCATTTT,CASSQDFENQPQHF
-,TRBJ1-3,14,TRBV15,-,TGTGCCACCAGCAGAGACAGCTCTGGAAACACCATATATTTT,CATSRDSSGNTIYF
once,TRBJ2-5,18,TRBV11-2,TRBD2,TGTGCCAGCAGATTAGGGGTTCGGCGCGGGGGGGCCCAAGAGACCCAGTACTTC,CASRLGVRRGGAQETQYF
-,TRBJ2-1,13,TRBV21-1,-,TGTGCCAGCAGCAGCTACTCCTACAATGAGCAGTTCTTC,CASSSYSYNEQFF
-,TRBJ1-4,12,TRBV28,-,TGTGCCAGCGGGCGGGGCGGTGAAAAACTGTTTTTT,CASGRGGEKLFF
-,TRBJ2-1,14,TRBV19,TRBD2,TGTGCCAGTAGTATGGGGGGGGGTTTAAATGAGCAGTTCTTC,CASSMGGGLNEQFF
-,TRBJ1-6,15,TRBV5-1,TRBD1,TGCGCCAGCAGCTTGGGACAGGGGACCGATTCACCCCTCCACTTT,CASSLGQGTDSPLHF
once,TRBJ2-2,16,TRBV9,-,TGTGCCAGCACTTCCGGGACACTAATTAACACCGGGGAGCTGTTTTTT,CASTSGTLINTGELFF
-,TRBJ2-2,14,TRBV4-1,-,TGCGCCAGCAGCCAAGGGCAAACCACCGGGGAGCTGTTTTTT,CASSQGQTTGELFF
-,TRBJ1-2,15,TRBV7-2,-,TGTGCCAGCAGCTCTGCACCAGGGTTTGGTGTCGGCTACACCTTC,CASSSAPGFGVGYTF
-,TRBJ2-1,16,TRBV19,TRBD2,TGTGCCAGTAGAGAGCTAGCGGGGGGGCTTGGCAATGAGCAGTTCTTC,CASRELAGGLGNEQFF
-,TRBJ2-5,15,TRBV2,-,TGTGCCAGCAGGGATCGGGGGTGGGACCAAGAGACCCAGTACTTC,CASRDRGWDQETQYF
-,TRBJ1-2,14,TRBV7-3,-,TGTGCCAGCAGCTCAGTGGCACAGGGCGGTGGCTACACCTTC,CASSSVAQGGGYTF
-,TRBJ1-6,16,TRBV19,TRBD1,TGTGCCAGTAGTAGACCGAACCGGGACAGCTATTCACCCCTCCACTTT,CASSRPNRDSYSPLHF
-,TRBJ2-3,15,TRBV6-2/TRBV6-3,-,TGTGCCAGCAGTTACTCGTCAGAATCCACAGATACGCAGTATTTT,CASSYSSESTDTQYF
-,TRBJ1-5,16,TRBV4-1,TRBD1,TGCGCCAGCAGCCAAGAAGGGACAGGGAGTCATCAGCCCCAGCATTTT,CASSQEGTGSHQPQHF